What follows are 26 T cell receptor beta chains derived from one specimen sequenced in a study of cytomegalovirus exposure and HLA in healthy donors. Some clones are missing from TCRdb's copy, which holds only in-frame ones; the method was immunoSEQ multiplex PCR. This table holds 57,000 or so clones, around 90% found once. Specimen: PBMCs. All receptors derive from a woman aged 25 to 39 in good health and CMV-seronegative.

The chain uses TRBV25-1 and TRBJ1-1; D is perhaps TRBD1 (6 bases). Trimming took off 3 bases at V and 0 bases at J, with 14 bases between the two ends. In germline, CDR1 is MGHDK, CDR2 SYGVNS. The CDR3 length is 16 residues. The CDR3: CASSDPRTDMNTEAFF. The CDR3 nucleotides are TGTGCCAGCAGTGACCCCCGGACAGATATGAACACTGAAGCTTTCTTT. Full variable domain (rest looked up from reference TRBV25-1 and TRBJ1-1): EADIYQTPRYLVIGTGKKITLECSQTMGHDKMYWYQQDPGMELHLIHYSYGVNSTEKGDLSSESTVSRIRTEHFPLTLESARPSHTSQYLCASSDPRTDMNTEAFFGQGTRLTVV.

This rearrangement joins TRBV5-4 to TRBJ2-3; TRBD2 matches 8 bases. Germline V gives CDR1 SGHNT, CDR2 YYREEE (reference sequence). The CDR3 spans 15 residues. V shed 3 bases, J shed 3 bases, and the junction held 6 bases outside the gene matches. The CDR3 nucleotides read TGTGCCAGCAGCTCGACTAGCGAGGGAACAGATACGCAGTATTTT. It yields the protein CASSSTSEGTDTQYF. The full variable domain, its missing parts supplied by reference TRBV5-4 and TRBJ2-3, is ETGVTQSPTHLIKTRGQQVTLRCSSQSGHNTVSWYQQALGQGPQFIFQYYREEENGRGNFPPRFSGLQFPNYSSELNVNALELDDSALYLCASSSTSEGTDTQYFGPGTRLTVL.

There are a few counts of this clone. The rearrangement uses TRBV6-6 and TRBJ1-2; D unresolved. Trimming took 0 bases from V and 8 from J, leaving 16 bases between them. The CDR3 is made up of 15 amino acids. Germline lookup yields CDR1 MNHNY and CDR2 SVGAGI (reference sequence). CDR3 protein: CASSYSEGGMGGYTF. CDR3 nucleotides: TGTGCCAGCAGTTACTCGGAAGGCGGGATGGGGGGCTACACCTTC.

At least ten counts were recorded for this clone. V usage is TRBV20-1 and J usage is TRBJ1-3; unclear D gene. Deletions cut 6 bases from V and 4 bases from J, with 7 bases between. The CDR3 is made up of 11 amino acids. Germline CDR1 reads DFQATT; CDR2 reads SNEGSKA (reference sequence). DNA of the CDR3: TGCAGTGCCCTACAGGGAAACACCATATATTTT. It codes for CSALQGNTIYF.

The genes are TRBV4-1 and TRBJ2-1; D might be TRBD2 (7 bases). From germline, CDR1 is MGHRA and CDR2 YSYEKL. Trimming shortened V by 0 bases and J by 5 bases, and 17 bases separated the two germline ends. There are 17 residues in the CDR3. The CDR3 here is CASSQDAAGRGDNEQFF. The CDR3 DNA reads TGCGCCAGCAGCCAAGATGCGGCGGGGAGGGGGGACAATGAGCAGTTCTTC.

This clone was detected once. V usage is TRBV7-8 and J usage is TRBJ2-7, with D maybe TRBD2 (5 bases). The CDR3 totals 13 residues. V was pared by 4 bases and J by 3 bases, with 10 bases between. Germline V gene data show CDR1 as SGHVS and CDR2 as FQNEAQ. The CDR3 DNA sequence: TGTGCCAGCAGCTCCGGTGGACTCTACGAGCAGTACTTC. Residues: CASSSGGLYEQYF.

The genes are TRBV27 and TRBJ2-2, with no clear D. Germline CDR1 is MNHEY and CDR2 is SMNVEV (reference sequence). The CDR3 extends over 16 amino acids. V was cut by 3 bases and J by 3 bases, with 14 bases left in between. The chain's CDR3 is CASSFGSDPDTGELFF. The CDR3 coding sequence is TGTGCCAGCAGTTTTGGAAGCGACCCCGACACCGGGGAGCTGTTTTTT.

V and J are TRBV5-1 and TRBJ2-1, with a possible D match to TRBD2 (6 bases). This CDR3 has 15 amino acids. Germline V lookup: CDR1 SGHRS, CDR2 YFSETQ. V was pared by 0 bases and J by 3 bases, with 10 bases between. CDR3 in amino acids: CASSLARTIYNEQFF. CDR3 nucleotide sequence: TGCGCCAGCAGCTTGGCGCGGACTATCTACAATGAGCAGTTCTTC. The entire variable domain, with the rest obtained from reference TRBV5-1 and TRBJ2-1, is as follows: KAGVTQTPRYLIKTRGQQVTLSCSPISGHRSVSWYQQTPGQGLQFLFEYFSETQRNKGNFPGRFSGRQFSNSRSEMNVSTLELGDSALYLCASSLARTIYNEQFFGPGTRLTVL.

The CDR3 protein is CASSLTTGELFF. The CDR3 DNA reads as TGTGCCAGCAGCCTCACTACCGGGGAGCTGTTTTTT. The chain carries TRBV27 and TRBJ2-2; no firm D call. This CDR3 has 12 residues. Deletions cut 6 bases from V and 5 bases from J, with 7 bases between. CDR1 is MNHEY, CDR2 SMNVEV, per germline (reference sequence).

This clone appeared a single time. The chain has TRBV6-1 and TRBJ2-7, with TRBD1 as a possible D gene (5 bases). The CDR3 covers 14 residues. Germline CDR1 reads MNHNS; CDR2 reads SASEGT. Deletions cut 3 bases from V and 5 bases from J, with 14 bases between. The CDR3 loop reads CASSDGQGLNEQYF. The CDR3 region has the DNA TGTGCCAGCAGTGACGGGCAGGGTTTGAACGAGCAGTACTTC.

The chain employs TRBV27 and TRBJ1-4; 10 bases fit TRBD1. The V segment lost 3 bases and the J segment 5 bases; nucleotides outside the gene matches: 9. The CDR3 covers 17 residues. Germline-derived CDR1 and CDR2 are MNHEY and SMNVEV (reference sequence). The CDR3 DNA sequence: TGTGCCAGCAGTTTGACCCCTCCGGGACAGGGGAATGAAAAACTGTTTTTT. Translation gives CASSLTPPGQGNEKLFF.

This sequence joins TRBV7-2 and TRBJ2-7, with D possibly being TRBD1 (6 bases). The V end lost 3 bases, the J end lost 3 bases, and 18 bases lay between the germline ends. The CDR3 extends over 16 amino acids. CDR1 is SGHTA, CDR2 FQGNSA, per germline. CDR3 sequence (DNA): TGTGCCAGCAGCTTGGAGAGTCAGGGGAAACACTACGAGCAGTACTTC. Translating gives CASSLESQGKHYEQYF.

J is TRBJ1-3 and V is TRBV4-1; D is unclear. The CDR3 is made up of 16 amino acids. The germline gives CDR1 MGHRA, CDR2 YSYEKL. V gave up 1 base and J gave up 0 bases, with 10 bases separating them. CDR3 residues: CASSQGAGYSGNTIYF. The CDR3 coding sequence is TGCGCCAGCAGCCAAGGGGCCGGCTACTCTGGAAACACCATATATTTT.

The chain joins TRBV7-3 to TRBJ2-1, with 12 bases that match TRBD2. The V and J ends lost 5 bases and 2 bases, in that order; junction bases with no gene match: 16. Germline V gives CDR1 SGHTA, CDR2 FQGTGA. The CDR3 spans 20 residues. CDR3 residues: CASSLNPGLAGQRTYNEQFF. The DNA for the CDR3 is TGTGCCAGCAGCCTAAACCCGGGACTAGCGGGCCAGAGGACCTACAATGAGCAGTTCTTC. Complete variable domain (other parts from reference TRBV7-3 and TRBJ2-1): GAGVSQTPSNKVTEKGKYVELRCDPISGHTALYWYRQSLGQGPEFLIYFQGTGAADDSGLPNDRFFAVRPEGSVSTLKIQRTERGDSAVYLCASSLNPGLAGQRTYNEQFFGPGTRLTVL.

The chain employs TRBV13 and TRBJ2-7, with D possibly TRBD2 on 6 matching bases. The germline gives CDR1 PRHDT, CDR2 FYEKMQ (reference sequence). CDR3 length: 15 residues. The V gene lost 6 bases and the J gene lost 2 bases, with 17 bases spanning the gap. This chain's CDR3 is CASRRTIGGTYEQYF. CDR3 DNA: TGTGCCAGCAGACGGACCATCGGGGGTACCTACGAGCAGTACTTC.

The chain has TRBV28 and TRBJ2-7; 8 bases agree with TRBD2. The germline CDR1 and CDR2 sequences are MDHEN and SYDVKM. The V segment lost 3 bases and the J segment 3 bases; nucleotides outside the gene matches: 7. The CDR3 has 15 amino acids. Here the CDR3 reads CASSLVSGVNYEQYF. The CDR3 DNA reads as TGTGCCAGCAGTTTGGTTAGCGGGGTGAACTACGAGCAGTACTTC. Full variable domain (remainder filled in from reference TRBV28 and TRBJ2-7): DVKVTQSSRYLVKRTGEKVFLECVQDMDHENMFWYRQDPGLGLRLIYFSYDVKMKEKGDIPEGYSVSREKKERFSLILESASTNQTSMYLCASSLVSGVNYEQYFGPGTRLTVT.

The rearrangement uses TRBV7-2 and TRBJ1-2, with 12 bases identical to TRBD1. This CDR3 has 19 amino acids. CDR1 is SGHTA and CDR2 is FQGNSA in the germline V gene. V dropped 5 bases and J dropped 2; count of bases not matched to a gene: 15. CDR3 loop: CASSPRHPGQGAGNYGYTF. CDR3 nucleotide sequence: TGTGCCAGCAGCCCGCGTCACCCGGGACAGGGGGCCGGCAACTATGGCTACACCTTC. Full variable domain (rest looked up from reference TRBV7-2 and TRBJ1-2): GAGVSQSPSNKVTEKGKDVELRCDPISGHTALYWYRQSLGQGLEFLIYFQGNSAPDKSGLPSDRFSAERTGGSVSTLTIQRTQQEDSAVYLCASSPRHPGQGAGNYGYTFGSGTRLTVV.

This clone was picked up one time. This chain uses TRBV7-6 with TRBJ2-5; D remains unclear. V was trimmed by 6 bases and J by 3 bases, leaving 14 bases between them. CDR3 length: 14 amino acids. The germline V gene has CDR1 SGHVS and CDR2 FNYEAQ. The CDR3 region is CASSRNYAEETQYF. Here the CDR3 DNA reads TGTGCCAGCAGTCGGAACTACGCCGAAGAGACCCAGTACTTC. The variable domain in full, with the rest retrieved from reference TRBV7-6 and TRBJ2-5, is GAGVSQSPRYKVTKRGQDVALRCDPISGHVSLYWYRQALGQGPEFLTYFNYEAQQDKSGLPNDRFSAERPEGSISTLTIQRTEQRDSAMYRCASSRNYAEETQYFGPGTRLLVL.

The chain carries TRBV4-1 and TRBJ2-5; TRBD2 agrees at 11 bases. Germline lookup yields CDR1 MGHRA and CDR2 YSYEKL. This CDR3 is built from 17 residues. Trimming at V came to 0 bases and at J to 1 base, leaving 4 bases not matched to a gene. CDR3 protein: CASSQDWGLAVQETQYF. CDR3 DNA: TGCGCCAGCAGCCAAGATTGGGGACTAGCGGTCCAAGAGACCCAGTACTTC.

The chain joins TRBV10-2 to TRBJ1-5; D is ambiguous. The CDR3 sequence is 13 residues long. V gave up 8 bases and J gave up 2 bases, with 10 bases separating them. The germline gives CDR1 WSHSY, CDR2 SAAADI. Here the CDR3 DNA reads TGCGCCAGCCATCTACCGGGCAATCAGCCCCAGCATTTT. Its protein product is CASHLPGNQPQHF.

J is TRBJ1-2 and V is TRBV6-1; the D is unclear. The CDR3 consists of 11 residues. The V gene lost 3 bases and the J gene lost 7 bases, with 6 bases spanning the gap. The germline V gene has CDR1 MNHNS and CDR2 SASEGT. For the CDR3, the DNA is TGTGCCAGCAGTGATATGTCTGGCTACACCTTC. This translates into CASSDMSGYTF.

The chain has TRBV19 and TRBJ1-1; weak D call: TRBD1 (5 bases). The CDR3 covers 14 residues. The V gene lost 5 bases and the J gene lost 5 bases, with 15 bases spanning the gap. Per the germline V gene, CDR1 is LNHDA and CDR2 is SQIVND (reference sequence). The CDR3 is CASSPLTRGTEAFF. DNA for the CDR3: TGTGCCAGTAGTCCCCTCACTCGGGGGACTGAAGCTTTCTTT.

This chain links TRBV6-5 with TRBJ2-5; D might be TRBD1 (5 bases). The CDR3 spans 13 residues. V shed 4 bases and J shed 5 bases, with 11 bases lying between them. Germline-derived CDR1 and CDR2 are MNHEY and SVGAGI. The CDR3, as DNA: TGTGCCAGCAGTTTCAGGGTTGGTGAGACCCAGTACTTC. Translating gives CASSFRVGETQYF.

This clone occurred once. V usage is TRBV19 and J usage is TRBJ2-3; possibly TRBD2 for D (6 bases). The CDR3 spans 15 residues. With 3 bases removed from V and 2 bases from J, the gap between germline ends came to 12 bases. The germline CDR1 and CDR2 sequences are LNHDA and SQIVND (reference sequence). CDR3 protein: CASSIASADTDTQYF. For the CDR3, the DNA is TGTGCCAGTAGTATCGCTAGCGCTGACACAGATACGCAGTATTTT.

This chain joins TRBV14 and TRBJ2-1; 8 bases match TRBD2. The CDR3 extends over 17 amino acids. Trimming at V came to 0 bases and at J to 3 bases, leaving 7 bases not matched to a gene. The germline V gene has CDR1 SGHDN and CDR2 FVKESK. The CDR3 protein is CASSQEGSSGLYNEQFF. The CDR3 DNA follows: TGTGCCAGCAGCCAAGAGGGGTCTAGCGGGCTCTACAATGAGCAGTTCTTC.

The genes are TRBV5-1 and TRBJ2-1; 10 nucleotides align to TRBD2. CDR1 is SGHRS, CDR2 YFSETQ, per germline. CDR3 length: 16 amino acids. V shed 3 bases and J 2 bases; nucleotides not matched to a gene: 5. CDR3 nucleotides: TGCGCCAGCAGCTCGGGAACTAGCGGGGCCTACAATGAGCAGTTCTTC. Protein sequence: CASSSGTSGAYNEQFF.